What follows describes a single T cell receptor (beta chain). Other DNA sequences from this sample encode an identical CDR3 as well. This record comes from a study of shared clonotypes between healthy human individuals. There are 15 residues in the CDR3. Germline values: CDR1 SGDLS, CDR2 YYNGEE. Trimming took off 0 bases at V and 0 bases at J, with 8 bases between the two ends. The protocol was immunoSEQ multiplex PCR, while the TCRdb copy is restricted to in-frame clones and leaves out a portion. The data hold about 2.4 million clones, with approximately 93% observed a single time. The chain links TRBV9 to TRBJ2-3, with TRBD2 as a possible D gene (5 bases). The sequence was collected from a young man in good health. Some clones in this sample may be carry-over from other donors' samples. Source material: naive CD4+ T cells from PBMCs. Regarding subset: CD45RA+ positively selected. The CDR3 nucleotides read TGTGCCAGCAGCGTAGAGGGAGCTAGCACAGATACGCAGTATTTT. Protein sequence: CASSVEGASTDTQYF.